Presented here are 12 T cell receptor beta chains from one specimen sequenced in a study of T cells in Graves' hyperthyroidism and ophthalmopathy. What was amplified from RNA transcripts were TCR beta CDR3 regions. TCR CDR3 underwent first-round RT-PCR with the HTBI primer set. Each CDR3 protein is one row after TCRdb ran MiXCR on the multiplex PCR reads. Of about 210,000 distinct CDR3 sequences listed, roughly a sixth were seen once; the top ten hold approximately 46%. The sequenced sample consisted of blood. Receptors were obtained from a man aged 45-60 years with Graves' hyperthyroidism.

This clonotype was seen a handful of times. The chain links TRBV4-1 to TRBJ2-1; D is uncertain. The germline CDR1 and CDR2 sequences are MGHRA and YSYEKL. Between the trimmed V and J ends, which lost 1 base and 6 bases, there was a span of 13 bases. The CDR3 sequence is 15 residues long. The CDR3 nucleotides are TGCGCCAGCAGCCAAGTTAATGACGTTTTCAATGAGCAGTTCTTC. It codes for CASSQVNDVFNEQFF.

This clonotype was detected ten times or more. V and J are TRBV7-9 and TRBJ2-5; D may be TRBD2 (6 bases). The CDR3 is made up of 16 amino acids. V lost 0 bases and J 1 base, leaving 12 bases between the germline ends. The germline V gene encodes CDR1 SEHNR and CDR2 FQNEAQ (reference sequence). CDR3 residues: CASSLAIGGSQETQYF. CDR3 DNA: TGTGCCAGCAGCTTAGCGATCGGGGGAAGCCAAGAGACCCAGTACTTC.

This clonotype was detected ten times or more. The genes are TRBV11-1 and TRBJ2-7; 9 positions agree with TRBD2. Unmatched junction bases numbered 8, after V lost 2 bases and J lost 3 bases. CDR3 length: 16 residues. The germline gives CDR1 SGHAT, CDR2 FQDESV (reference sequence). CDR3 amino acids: CASSLQLASGVYEQYF. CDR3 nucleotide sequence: TGTGCCAGCAGCTTACAATTGGCTAGCGGGGTCTACGAGCAGTACTTC.

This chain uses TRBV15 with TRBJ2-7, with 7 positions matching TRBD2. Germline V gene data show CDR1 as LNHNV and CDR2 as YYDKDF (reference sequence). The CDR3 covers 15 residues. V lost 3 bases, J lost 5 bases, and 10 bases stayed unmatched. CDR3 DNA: TGTGCCACCAGCAGGAGCGGGGCAGCGTCGCACGAGCAGTACTTC. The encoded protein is CATSRSGAASHEQYF.

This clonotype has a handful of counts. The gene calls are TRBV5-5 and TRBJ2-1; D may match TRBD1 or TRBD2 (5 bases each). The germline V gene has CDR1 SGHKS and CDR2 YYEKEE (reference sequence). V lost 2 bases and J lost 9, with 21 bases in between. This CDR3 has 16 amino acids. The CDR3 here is CASSLSGTPQYREQFF. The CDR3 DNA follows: TGTGCCAGCAGCTTATCAGGGACCCCCCAATACCGTGAGCAGTTCTTC.

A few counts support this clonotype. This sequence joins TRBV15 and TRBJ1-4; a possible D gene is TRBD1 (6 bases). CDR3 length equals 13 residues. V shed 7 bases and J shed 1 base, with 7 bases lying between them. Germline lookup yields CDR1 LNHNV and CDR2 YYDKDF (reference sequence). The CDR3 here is CATKDRTNEKLFF. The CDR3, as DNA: TGTGCCACCAAGGACAGAACTAATGAAAAACTGTTTTTT.

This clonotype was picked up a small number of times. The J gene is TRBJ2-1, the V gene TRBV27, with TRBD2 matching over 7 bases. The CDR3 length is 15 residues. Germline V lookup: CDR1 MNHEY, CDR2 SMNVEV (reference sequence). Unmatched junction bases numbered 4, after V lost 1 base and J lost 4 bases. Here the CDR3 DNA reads TGTGCCAGCAGTTTATGGGGGAGGGCATACAATGAGCAGTTCTTC. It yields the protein CASSLWGRAYNEQFF.

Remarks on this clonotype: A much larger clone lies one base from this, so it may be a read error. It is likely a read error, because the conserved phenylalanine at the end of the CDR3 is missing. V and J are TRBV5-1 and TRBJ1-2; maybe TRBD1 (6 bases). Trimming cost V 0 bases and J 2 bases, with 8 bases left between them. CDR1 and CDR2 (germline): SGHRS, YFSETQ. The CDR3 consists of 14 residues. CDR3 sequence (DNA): TGCGCCAGCAGCTTGGGGCAGGGGAACTATGGCTACACCCTC. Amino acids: CASSLGQGNYGYTL.

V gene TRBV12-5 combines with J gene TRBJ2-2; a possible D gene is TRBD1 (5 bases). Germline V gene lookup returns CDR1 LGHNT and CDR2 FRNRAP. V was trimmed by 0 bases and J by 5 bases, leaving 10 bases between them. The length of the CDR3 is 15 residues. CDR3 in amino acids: CASGLVLGATGELFF. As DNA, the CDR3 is TGTGCTAGTGGTTTGGTTCTTGGGGCTACCGGGGAGCTGTTTTTT.

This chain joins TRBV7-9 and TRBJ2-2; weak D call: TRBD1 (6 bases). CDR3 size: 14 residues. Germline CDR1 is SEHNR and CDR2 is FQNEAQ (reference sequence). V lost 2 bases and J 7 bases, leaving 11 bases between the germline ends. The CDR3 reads CASSLPQGSGELFF. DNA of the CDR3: TGTGCCAGCAGCTTACCACAGGGCAGCGGGGAGCTGTTTTTT. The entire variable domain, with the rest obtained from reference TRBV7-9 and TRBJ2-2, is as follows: DTGVSQNPRHKITKRGQNVTFRCDPISEHNRLYWYRQTLGQGPEFLTYFQNEAQLEKSRLLSDRFSAERPKGSFSTLEIQRTEQGDSAMYLCASSLPQGSGELFFGEGSRLTVL.

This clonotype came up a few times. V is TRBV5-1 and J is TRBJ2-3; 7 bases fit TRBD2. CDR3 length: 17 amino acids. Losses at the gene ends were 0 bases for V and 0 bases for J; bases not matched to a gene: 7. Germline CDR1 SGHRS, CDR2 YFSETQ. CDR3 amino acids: CASSLAAGGGSTDTQYF. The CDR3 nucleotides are TGCGCCAGCAGCTTGGCGGCGGGCGGGGGAAGCACAGATACGCAGTATTTT.

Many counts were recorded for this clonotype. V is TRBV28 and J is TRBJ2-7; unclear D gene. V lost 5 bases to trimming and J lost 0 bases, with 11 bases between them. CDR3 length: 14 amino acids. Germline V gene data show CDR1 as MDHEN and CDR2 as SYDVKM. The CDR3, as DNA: TGTGCCAGCAGTCCTCCCCAGCTCTCCTACGAGCAGTACTTC. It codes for CASSPPQLSYEQYF.